The clone carrying this T cell receptor beta chain was picked up a small number of times. This sample is drawn from a study of T-cell reconstitution after alpha-beta-depleted transplantation in children. Library preparation (for TCRbeta) was performed with unique molecular identifiers. TCRdb reanalysed the PCR reads using MiXCR and keeps one entry per CDR3 protein. The sample includes 84,000 or so distinct CDR3 sequences, around a sixth of them seen just once. Sample: PBMCs, mostly from graft donor cells, taken 180 days after TCRalphabeta/CD19-depleted stem cell transplant. The receptor was derived from a male patient between 2 and 10 years old who had a stem cell transplant for acute lymphoblastic leukemia, so the T cells may come from the graft donor.

The CDR3 spells CASSLGPASEQYF. Here the CDR3 DNA reads TGTGCCAGCTCCCTGGGACCGGCCTCCGAGCAGTACTTC. V gene TRBV18 combines with J gene TRBJ2-7; D tentatively fits TRBD1 or TRBD2 (5 bases each). This CDR3 contains 13 residues. Germline loops: CDR1 KGHSH, CDR2 LQKENI. V was pared by 6 bases and J by 6 bases, with 15 bases between.